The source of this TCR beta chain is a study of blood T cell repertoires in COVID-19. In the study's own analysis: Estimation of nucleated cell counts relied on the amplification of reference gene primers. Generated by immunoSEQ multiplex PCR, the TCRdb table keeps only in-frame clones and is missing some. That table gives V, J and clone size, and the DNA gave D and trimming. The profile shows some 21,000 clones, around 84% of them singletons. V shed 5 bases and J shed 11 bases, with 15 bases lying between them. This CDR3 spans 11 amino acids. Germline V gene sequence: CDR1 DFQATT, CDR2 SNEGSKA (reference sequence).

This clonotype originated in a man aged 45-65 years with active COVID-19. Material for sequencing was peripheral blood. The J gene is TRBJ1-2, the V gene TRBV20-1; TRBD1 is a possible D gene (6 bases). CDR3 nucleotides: TGCAGTGCTGGCCGACAGGCTTATTACACCTTC. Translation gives CSAGRQAYYTF.